Below, 7 T cell receptor beta chains from the same sample are listed, as sequenced in a study of early stage breast cancer tumors. The method was immunoSEQ multiplex PCR; TCRdb's version includes in-frame clones alone and lacks a portion of them. The sample has about 9,400 clones; around 70% are singletons. The specimen sequenced was breast tumor tissue. These receptors came from a person aged 50 to 59 with breast cancer.

The chain uses TRBV28 and TRBJ1-1; 8 bases match TRBD1. The germline V gene encodes CDR1 MDHEN and CDR2 SYDVKM. The CDR3 sequence is 15 residues long. The trim removed 3 bases at V and 5 bases at J, leaving 8 bases unmatched. The CDR3 bases are TGTGCCAGCAGTTTGAGACAGGGGTGGAGGACTGAAGCTTTCTTT. Its translation is CASSLRQGWRTEAFF.

Only a few counts were recorded for this clone. The CDR3 coding sequence is TGTGCCAGCAGCGTAGCCGCCGATTCACCCCTCCACTTT. Protein: CASSVAADSPLHF. The gene calls are TRBV9 and TRBJ1-6; D is ambiguous. Germline CDR1 is SGDLS and CDR2 is YYNGEE. This CDR3 contains 13 residues. V lost 0 bases to trimming and J lost 8 bases, with 6 bases between them.

This clone turned up a few times. This sequence joins TRBV27 and TRBJ2-1; perhaps TRBD1 as D (5 bases). The length of the CDR3 is 13 residues. Germline assignment: CDR1 MNHEY and CDR2 SMNVEV (reference sequence). V was trimmed by 3 bases and J by 7 bases, leaving 10 bases between them. The CDR3 DNA sequence: TGTGCCAGCAGTTTCCAGGGTGGAAATGAGCAGTTCTTC. Protein sequence: CASSFQGGNEQFF.

This chain joins TRBV29-1 and TRBJ1-2, with unresolved D. The CDR3 contains 11 residues. CDR1 SQVTM and CDR2 ANQGSEA come from the germline V gene. Between the trimmed V and J ends, which lost 7 bases and 8 bases, there was a span of 14 bases. CDR3 residues: CSATVTGGYTF. Written as DNA, the CDR3 is TGCAGCGCGACGGTCACGGGCGGCTACACCTTC.

The chain carries TRBV19 and TRBJ2-7, with D possibly matching TRBD2 (5 bases). The ends were cut back, 0 bases at V and 3 bases at J, with 12 bases in the middle. Germline CDR1 is LNHDA and CDR2 is SQIVND (reference sequence). This CDR3 region has 15 residues. The DNA of the CDR3 is TGTGCCAGTAGTATAGATCTCGGGATGTACTACGAGCAGTACTTC. It encodes CASSIDLGMYYEQYF. The full variable domain, in which reference TRBV19 and TRBJ2-7 provide the parts outside the CDR3, is DGGITQSPKYLFRKEGQNVTLSCEQNLNHDAMYWYRQDPGQGLRLIYYSQIVNDFQKGDIAEGYSVSREKKESFPLTVTSAQKNPTAFYLCASSIDLGMYYEQYFGPGTRLTVT.

The chain uses TRBV27 and TRBJ2-7; D might be TRBD2 (5 bases). Germline lookup yields CDR1 MNHEY and CDR2 SMNVEV (reference sequence). The length of the CDR3 is 12 residues. V shed 5 bases and J shed 5 bases, with 10 bases lying between them. CDR3 DNA sequence: TGTGCCAGCAGTCCCGAGGGTGACGAGCAGTACTTC. It specifies CASSPEGDEQYF.

A few counts support this clone. The V gene is TRBV28, the J gene TRBJ1-6; maybe TRBD1 (6 bases). The germline CDR1 and CDR2 sequences are MDHEN and SYDVKM. The V gene lost 11 bases and the J gene lost 9 bases, with 14 bases spanning the gap. The CDR3 totals 12 residues. The CDR3 DNA sequence: TGTGCCGGAGGGGGGGGCTTTTCACCCCTCCACTTT. It encodes CAGGGGFSPLHF.